One sample yielded the 9 T cell receptor beta chains listed below, sequenced in a study of OX40 agonist ivuxolimab in advanced cancers. The data were produced by immunoSEQ multiplex PCR, yet TCRdb's version contains in-frame clones alone and is incomplete. The repertoire includes roughly 55,000 clones, 80% of them detected once, and 3.5% to 5.5% sits in the top ten. The sequenced sample was CD4+ or CD8+ T cells sorted from blood, obtained in a trial of the OX40 agonist ivuxolimab. Receptors originate from an adult with an advanced solid tumor such as melanoma, head and neck, liver or kidney cancer.

This clone showed up just a few times. The chain joins TRBV6-1 to TRBJ2-7; 7 positions match TRBD1. Per the germline V gene, CDR1 is MNHNS and CDR2 is SASEGT. The CDR3 loop spans 13 amino acids. V trimming: 8 bases; J trimming: 6 bases; junction bases outside the gene matches: 10. CDR3 sequence: CASGQVGVGEQYF. CDR3 sequence (DNA): TGTGCCAGCGGACAGGTTGGGGTCGGCGAGCAGTACTTC.

The rearrangement joins TRBV9 to TRBJ2-1; perhaps TRBD1 as D (6 bases). Germline CDR1 is SGDLS and CDR2 is YYNGEE. The CDR3 is 17 residues long. V was shortened by 3 bases and J by 0 bases, with 16 bases between the two germline ends. CDR3 residues: CASSAPVGAYSYNEQFF. Written as DNA, the CDR3 is TGTGCCAGCAGCGCCCCGGTGGGGGCCTACTCCTACAATGAGCAGTTCTTC.

The count of this clone is one. The V and J genes are TRBV27 and TRBJ2-1; 11 bases align to TRBD2. CDR1 is MNHEY and CDR2 is SMNVEV in the germline V gene (reference sequence). V lost 2 bases, J lost 0 bases, and 6 bases stayed unmatched. This CDR3 contains 18 residues. The CDR3 coding sequence is TGTGCCAGCAGTTTAAATAGCGGGAGGGGGAGCTCCTACAATGAGCAGTTCTTC. Translation: CASSLNSGRGSSYNEQFF.

This clone has just one count. The chain combines TRBV28 with TRBJ2-7; D may correspond to TRBD1 or TRBD2 (5 bases each). The germline V gene encodes CDR1 MDHEN and CDR2 SYDVKM. The V gene lost 3 bases and the J gene lost 13 bases, with 19 bases spanning the gap. This CDR3 contains 13 residues. This CDR3 reads CASSLAGRDPPYF. The DNA for the CDR3 is TGTGCCAGCAGTTTGGCGGGCAGGGACCCCCCTTACTTC.

The rearrangement joins TRBV10-2 to TRBJ1-1; D gene unclear. Trimming pared 10 bases from V and 5 bases from J, leaving 23 bases between. CDR1 and CDR2 (germline): WSHSY, SAAADI. There are 15 residues in the CDR3. The CDR3 coding sequence is TGCGCCACCCAAAAAGCCGGCGGGATGGAGACTGAAGCTTTCTTT. Protein sequence: CATQKAGGMETEAFF.

This clone was counted a few times. The chain recombines TRBV11-2 with TRBJ1-3, with unresolved D. Deletions cut 0 bases from V and 7 bases from J, with 19 bases between. The CDR3 has 17 residues. The V gene's germline CDR1 is SGHAT and CDR2 FQNNGV. This CDR3 reads CASSLDDLLRGGNTIYF. The CDR3 DNA follows: TGTGCCAGCAGCTTAGACGACCTGCTCAGAGGTGGGAACACCATATATTTT.

V is TRBV27 and J is TRBJ2-1; TRBD2 matches 11 bases. Germline-derived CDR1 and CDR2 are MNHEY and SMNVEV (reference sequence). CDR3 length: 13 amino acids. The trim removed 8 bases at V and 15 bases at J, leaving 12 bases unmatched. This CDR3 reads CASERLSSGRLFF. The CDR3 DNA reads TGTGCCAGCGAAAGACTATCTAGCGGGAGGCTGTTCTTC.

This clone ranks as medium-sized. This chain uses TRBV19 with TRBJ1-5, with D tentatively TRBD1 (6 bases). Trimming took off 7 bases at V and 3 bases at J, with 13 bases between the two ends. The CDR3 length is 14 residues. Germline assignment: CDR1 LNHDA and CDR2 SQIVND (reference sequence). CDR3 residues: CASNLQGANQPQHF. CDR3 DNA sequence: TGTGCCAGTAACCTACAGGGAGCCAATCAGCCCCAGCATTTT.

The chain has TRBV6-1 and TRBJ1-5; D is unresolved. Germline CDR1 and CDR2: MNHNS and SASEGT. V was cut by 1 base and J by 0 bases, with 10 bases left in between. The CDR3 is 16 residues long. The CDR3 DNA is TGTGCCAGCAGTGAAGACGACAACTATAGCAATCAGCCCCAGCATTTT. Its translation: CASSEDDNYSNQPQHF.